These T cell receptor beta chains were read from a single sample in a study of blood T cell repertoires in COVID-19. The assay was immunoSEQ multiplex PCR, and TCRdb's table has in-frame clones only and misses some. The sample shows about 33,000 clones, 70% to 90% of them seen only once. The sequenced material came from peripheral blood. These receptors were collected from a woman of 80 years or more with active or convalescent COVID-19. Both conserved end residues are part of each CDR3. D genes are given only for firm matches. Size is omitted from some rows. Given values are once, few, many or a class for expanded clones.

D gene: NA; clone size: NA; J gene: TRBJ2-3; V gene: TRBV1; CDR3 protein: CTSSPDCLHTDTQYF; CDR3 DNA: TGCACCAGCAGCCCGGACTGCCTCCACACAGATACGCAGTATTTT
D gene: NA; clone size: few; J gene: TRBJ1-4; V gene: TRBV18; CDR3 protein: CASSPGAGEKLFF; CDR3 DNA: TGTGCCAGCTCACCAGGGGCAGGAGAAAAACTGTTTTTT
D gene: TRBD1; clone size: medium-sized; J gene: TRBJ1-2; V gene: TRBV13; CDR3 protein: CASSFRQGNDYGYTF; CDR3 DNA: TGTGCCAGCAGCTTTCGACAGGGTAACGACTATGGCTACACCTTC
D gene: TRBD1; clone size: once; J gene: TRBJ1-1; V gene: TRBV30; CDR3 protein: CAWSRAGGRTEAFF; CDR3 DNA: TGTGCCTGGAGTAGGGCAGGGGGCAGGACTGAAGCTTTCTTT
D gene: TRBD1; clone size: NA; J gene: TRBJ2-7; V gene: TRBV20-1; CDR3 protein: CSASDGQGIFSEQYF; CDR3 DNA: TGCAGTGCTAGTGATGGACAGGGGATTTTTTCCGAGCAGTACTTC
D gene: TRBD1; clone size: NA; J gene: TRBJ1-5; V gene: TRBV7-9; CDR3 protein: CASSRDRDDQPQHF; CDR3 DNA: TGTGCCAGCAGCCGAGACAGGGACGATCAGCCCCAGCATTTT
D gene: NA; clone size: once; J gene: TRBJ1-3; V gene: TRBV6-1; CDR3 protein: CASSEGDPRAGPLFSGNTIYF; CDR3 DNA: TGTGCCAGCAGTGAAGGCGACCCTCGGGCGGGACCGCTTTTCTCTGGAAACACCATATATTTT
D gene: NA; clone size: NA; J gene: TRBJ1-3; V gene: TRBV5-1; CDR3 protein: CASSLAGTRLGNTIYF; CDR3 DNA: TGCGCCAGCAGCTTGGCCGGGACTCGTTTGGGAAACACCATATATTTT
D gene: TRBD1; clone size: NA; J gene: TRBJ1-2; V gene: TRBV2; CDR3 protein: CASSGTVENRYTF; CDR3 DNA: TGTGCCAGCAGCGGGACAGTAGAGAATCGCTACACCTTC
D gene: NA; clone size: NA; J gene: TRBJ1-1; V gene: TRBV19; CDR3 protein: CASSLRLLYRESTEAFF; CDR3 DNA: TGTGCCAGTAGCCTTCGACTGCTTTACAGGGAGAGCACTGAAGCTTTCTTT
D gene: NA; clone size: NA; J gene: TRBJ2-4; V gene: TRBV5-6; CDR3 protein: CASSLLPGDKNIQYF; CDR3 DNA: TGTGCCAGCAGCTTGCTGCCGGGGGACAAAAACATTCAGTACTTC
D gene: TRBD2; clone size: NA; J gene: TRBJ2-1; V gene: TRBV19; CDR3 protein: CASSNGGGAYNEQFF; CDR3 DNA: TGTGCCAGTAGTAATGGCGGGGGGGCCTACAATGAGCAGTTCTTC
D gene: NA; clone size: NA; J gene: TRBJ1-2; V gene: TRBV28; CDR3 protein: CASSLSGGTNYGYTF; CDR3 DNA: TGTGCCAGCAGTTTATCGGGGGGAACTAACTATGGCTACACCTTC
D gene: TRBD1; clone size: NA; J gene: TRBJ1-1; V gene: TRBV9; CDR3 protein: CASRTGIPEAFF; CDR3 DNA: TGTGCCAGCAGGACAGGGATCCCTGAAGCTTTCTTT
D gene: TRBD2; clone size: NA; J gene: TRBJ2-1; V gene: TRBV19; CDR3 protein: CASSILAGATLSSYNEQFF; CDR3 DNA: TGTGCCAGTAGTATACTAGCGGGGGCTACACTTAGCTCCTACAATGAGCAGTTCTTC
D gene: NA; clone size: once; J gene: TRBJ1-1; V gene: TRBV5-5; CDR3 protein: CASSLATGPDTEAFF; CDR3 DNA: TGTGCCAGCAGCTTGGCCACAGGGCCTGACACTGAAGCTTTCTTT
D gene: TRBD2; clone size: NA; J gene: TRBJ2-1; V gene: TRBV19; CDR3 protein: CASSSGDYKGLNEQFF; CDR3 DNA: TGTGCCAGTAGTAGCGGGGACTATAAAGGGCTCAATGAGCAGTTCTTC
D gene: TRBD2; clone size: NA; J gene: TRBJ2-5; V gene: TRBV11-3; CDR3 protein: CASSLADQETQYF; CDR3 DNA: TGTGCCAGCAGCCTAGCGGACCAAGAGACCCAGTACTTC
D gene: TRBD1; clone size: few; J gene: TRBJ1-2; V gene: TRBV5-1; CDR3 protein: CASSQGQGIGYTF; CDR3 DNA: TGCGCCAGCAGCCAGGGACAGGGTATTGGCTACACCTTC
D gene: TRBD2; clone size: NA; J gene: TRBJ2-2; V gene: TRBV27; CDR3 protein: CASSSSGGIAGELFF; CDR3 DNA: TGTGCCAGCAGTTCTAGCGGGGGAATCGCCGGGGAGCTGTTTTTT
D gene: NA; clone size: NA; J gene: TRBJ2-1; V gene: TRBV5-1; CDR3 protein: CASSRGTYNEQFF; CDR3 DNA: TGCGCCAGCAGCAGAGGGACTTACAATGAGCAGTTCTTC
D gene: NA; clone size: NA; J gene: TRBJ2-1; V gene: TRBV3-1/TRBV3-2; CDR3 protein: CASSQVMNEQFF; CDR3 DNA: TGTGCCAGCAGCCAAGTCATGAATGAGCAGTTCTTC
D gene: NA; clone size: NA; J gene: TRBJ1-1; V gene: TRBV5-4; CDR3 protein: CASSLAAGRNTEAFF; CDR3 DNA: TGTGCCAGCAGCTTGGCCGCGGGAAGAAACACTGAAGCTTTCTTT
D gene: TRBD2; clone size: NA; J gene: TRBJ2-3; V gene: TRBV2; CDR3 protein: CASREGGRGFTDTQYF; CDR3 DNA: TGTGCCAGCAGGGAAGGAGGGCGGGGGTTCACAGATACGCAGTATTTT
D gene: TRBD1; clone size: NA; J gene: TRBJ2-4; V gene: TRBV2; CDR3 protein: CASSSWDSPAKNIQYF; CDR3 DNA: TGTGCCAGCAGTTCTTGGGACAGTCCAGCCAAAAACATTCAGTACTTC
D gene: NA; clone size: NA; J gene: TRBJ2-1; V gene: TRBV19; CDR3 protein: CASEGLRSYNEQFF; CDR3 DNA: TGTGCCAGTGAAGGTCTGAGGAGCTACAATGAGCAGTTCTTC
D gene: NA; clone size: NA; J gene: TRBJ1-3; V gene: TRBV18; CDR3 protein: CASSPSTGPGNTIYF; CDR3 DNA: TGTGCCAGCTCACCCTCTACAGGGCCTGGAAACACCATATATTTT
D gene: TRBD2; clone size: NA; J gene: TRBJ2-2; V gene: TRBV3-1/TRBV3-2; CDR3 protein: CASSPRLAGGPGELFF; CDR3 DNA: TGTGCCAGCAGCCCTAGACTAGCGGGGGGTCCCGGGGAGCTGTTTTTT
D gene: NA; clone size: NA; J gene: TRBJ2-3; V gene: TRBV6-5; CDR3 protein: CASSYRWFGAVHTQYF; CDR3 DNA: TGTGCCAGCAGTTACCGGTGGTTTGGGGCGGTTCATACGCAGTATTTT
D gene: NA; clone size: NA; J gene: TRBJ2-5; V gene: TRBV6-4; CDR3 protein: CASSETGSGETQYF; CDR3 DNA: TGTGCCAGCAGTGAGACGGGGTCTGGAGAGACCCAGTACTTC
D gene: NA; clone size: NA; J gene: TRBJ1-5; V gene: TRBV12-3/TRBV12-4; CDR3 protein: CASSLVGVPQHF; CDR3 DNA: TGTGCCAGCAGTTTAGTAGGAGTGCCCCAGCATTTT
D gene: TRBD1; clone size: once; J gene: TRBJ2-7; V gene: TRBV28; CDR3 protein: CASSLQGAPPYEQYF; CDR3 DNA: TGTGCCAGCAGTTTACAGGGGGCTCCCCCCTACGAGCAGTACTTC
D gene: NA; clone size: NA; J gene: TRBJ2-1; V gene: TRBV3-1/TRBV3-2; CDR3 protein: CASTRDYNEQFF; CDR3 DNA: TGTGCCAGCACCAGGGACTACAATGAGCAGTTCTTC
D gene: TRBD1; clone size: NA; J gene: TRBJ1-2; V gene: TRBV4-1; CDR3 protein: CASSQSPDRDYYGYTF; CDR3 DNA: TGCGCCAGCAGCCAGTCCCCGGACAGGGACTACTATGGCTACACCTTC
D gene: TRBD2; clone size: few; J gene: TRBJ2-1; V gene: TRBV10-3; CDR3 protein: CAISFDSGGAYNEQFF; CDR3 DNA: TGTGCCATCAGTTTTGATAGCGGGGGGGCCTACAATGAGCAGTTCTTC
D gene: NA; clone size: NA; J gene: TRBJ1-3; V gene: TRBV2; CDR3 protein: CASSPGGGGNTIYF; CDR3 DNA: TGTGCCAGCAGTCCCGGGGGAGGTGGAAACACCATATATTTT
D gene: TRBD2; clone size: NA; J gene: TRBJ2-1; V gene: TRBV12-5; CDR3 protein: CASGLAGTSLYNEQFF; CDR3 DNA: TGTGCTAGTGGTTTGGCCGGGACTAGTCTGTACAATGAGCAGTTCTTC
D gene: NA; clone size: NA; J gene: TRBJ2-4; V gene: TRBV5-1; CDR3 protein: CASSSGGVGTGYQNIQYF; CDR3 DNA: TGCGCCAGCAGCTCCGGTGGGGTCGGAACAGGGTATCAAAACATTCAGTACTTC
D gene: NA; clone size: NA; J gene: TRBJ2-5; V gene: TRBV29-1; CDR3 protein: CSVVKGGETQYF; CDR3 DNA: TGCAGCGTTGTGAAGGGGGGGGAGACCCAGTACTTC